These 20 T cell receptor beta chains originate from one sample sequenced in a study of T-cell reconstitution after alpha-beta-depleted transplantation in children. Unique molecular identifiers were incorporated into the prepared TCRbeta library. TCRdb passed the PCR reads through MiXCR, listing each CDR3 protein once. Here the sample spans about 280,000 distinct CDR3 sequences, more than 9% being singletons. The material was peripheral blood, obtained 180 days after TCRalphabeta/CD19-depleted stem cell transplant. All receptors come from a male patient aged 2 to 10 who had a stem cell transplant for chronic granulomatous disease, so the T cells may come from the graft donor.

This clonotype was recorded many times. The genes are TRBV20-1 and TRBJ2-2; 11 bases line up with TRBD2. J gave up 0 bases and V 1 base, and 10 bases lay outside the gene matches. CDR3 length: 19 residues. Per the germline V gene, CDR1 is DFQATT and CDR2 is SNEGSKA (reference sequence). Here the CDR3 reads CSARVHIAGGHANTGELFF. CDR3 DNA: TGCAGTGCTAGAGTCCATATAGCGGGGGGGCACGCGAACACCGGGGAGCTGTTTTTT.

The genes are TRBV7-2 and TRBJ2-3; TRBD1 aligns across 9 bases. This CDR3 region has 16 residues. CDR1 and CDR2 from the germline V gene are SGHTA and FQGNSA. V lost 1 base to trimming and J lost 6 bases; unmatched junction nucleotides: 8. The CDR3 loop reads CASSLEWTGVADTQYF. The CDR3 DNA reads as TGTGCCAGCAGCTTAGAATGGACAGGGGTTGCGGATACGCAGTATTTT.

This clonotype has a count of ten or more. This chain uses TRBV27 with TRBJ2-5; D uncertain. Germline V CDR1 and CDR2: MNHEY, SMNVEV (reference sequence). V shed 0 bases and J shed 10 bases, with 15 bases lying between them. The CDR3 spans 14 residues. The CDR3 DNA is TGTGCCAGCAGTTTATCGGGCAGTGGGTGGATCCAGTACTTC. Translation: CASSLSGSGWIQYF.

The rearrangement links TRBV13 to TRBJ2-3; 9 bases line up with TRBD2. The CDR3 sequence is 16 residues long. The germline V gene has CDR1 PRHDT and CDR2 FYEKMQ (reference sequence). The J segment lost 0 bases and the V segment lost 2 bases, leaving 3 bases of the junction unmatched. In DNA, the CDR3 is TGTGCCAGCAGCTTACGCGGGAGGGGGAGCACAGATACGCAGTATTTT. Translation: CASSLRGRGSTDTQYF.

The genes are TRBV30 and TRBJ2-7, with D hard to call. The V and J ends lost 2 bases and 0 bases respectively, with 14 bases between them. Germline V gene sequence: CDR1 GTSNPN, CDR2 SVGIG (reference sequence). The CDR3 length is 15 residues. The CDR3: CAWSNVRPASYEQYF. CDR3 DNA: TGTGCCTGGAGTAACGTGCGCCCCGCCTCCTACGAGCAGTACTTC. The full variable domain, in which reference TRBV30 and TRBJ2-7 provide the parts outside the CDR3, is SQTIHQWPATLVQPVGSPLSLECTVEGTSNPNLYWYRQAAGRGLQLLFYSVGIGQISSEVPQNLSASRPQDRQFILSSKKLLLSDSGFYLCAWSNVRPASYEQYFGPGTRLTVT.

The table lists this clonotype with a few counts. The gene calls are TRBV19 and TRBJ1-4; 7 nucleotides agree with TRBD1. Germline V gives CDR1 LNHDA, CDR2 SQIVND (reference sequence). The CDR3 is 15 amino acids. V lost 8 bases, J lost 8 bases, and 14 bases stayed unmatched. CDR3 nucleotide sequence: TGTGCCAGTCAACTCGGACCGGGACAGAACGAAAAACTGTTTTTT. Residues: CASQLGPGQNEKLFF.

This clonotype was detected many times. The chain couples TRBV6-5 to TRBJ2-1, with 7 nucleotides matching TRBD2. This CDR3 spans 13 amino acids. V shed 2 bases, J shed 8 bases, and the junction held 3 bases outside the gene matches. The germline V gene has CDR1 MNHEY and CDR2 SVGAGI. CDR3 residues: CASSYGTTDEQFF. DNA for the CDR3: TGTGCCAGCAGTTACGGGACTACTGATGAGCAGTTCTTC.

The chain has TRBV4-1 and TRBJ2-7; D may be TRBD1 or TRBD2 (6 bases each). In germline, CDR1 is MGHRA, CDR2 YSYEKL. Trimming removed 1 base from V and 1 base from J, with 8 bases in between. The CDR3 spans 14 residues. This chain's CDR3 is CASSQGGTSYEQYF. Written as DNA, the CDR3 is TGCGCCAGCAGCCAAGGCGGGACATCCTACGAGCAGTACTTC.

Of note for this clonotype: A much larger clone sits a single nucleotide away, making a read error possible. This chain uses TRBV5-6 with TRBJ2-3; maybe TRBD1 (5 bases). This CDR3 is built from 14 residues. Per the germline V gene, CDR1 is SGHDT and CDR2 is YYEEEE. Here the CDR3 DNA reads TGTACCAGCAGCATCGGACATCTCACAGATACGCAGTATTTT. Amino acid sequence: CTSSIGHLTDTQYF.

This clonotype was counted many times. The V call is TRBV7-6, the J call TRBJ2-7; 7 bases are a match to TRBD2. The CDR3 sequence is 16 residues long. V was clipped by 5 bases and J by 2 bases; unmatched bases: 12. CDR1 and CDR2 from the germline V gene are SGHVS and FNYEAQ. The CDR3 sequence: CASSRLAVGTTYEQYF. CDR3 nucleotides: TGTGCCAGCAGCCGTCTAGCGGTAGGGACGACCTACGAGCAGTACTTC.

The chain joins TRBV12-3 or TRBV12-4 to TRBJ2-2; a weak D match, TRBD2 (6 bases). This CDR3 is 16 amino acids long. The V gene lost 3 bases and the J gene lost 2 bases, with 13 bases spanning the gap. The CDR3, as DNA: TGTGCCAGCAGTTTTGGGGCGGGAAGCAACACCGGGGAGCTGTTTTTT. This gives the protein CASSFGAGSNTGELFF.

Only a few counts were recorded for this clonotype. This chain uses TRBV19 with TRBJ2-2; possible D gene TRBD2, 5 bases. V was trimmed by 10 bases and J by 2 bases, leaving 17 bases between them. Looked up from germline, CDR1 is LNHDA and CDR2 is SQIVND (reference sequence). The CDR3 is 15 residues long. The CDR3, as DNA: TGTGCCACAAGTACTGGGGAGTACAACACCGGGGAGCTGTTTTTT. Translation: CATSTGEYNTGELFF.

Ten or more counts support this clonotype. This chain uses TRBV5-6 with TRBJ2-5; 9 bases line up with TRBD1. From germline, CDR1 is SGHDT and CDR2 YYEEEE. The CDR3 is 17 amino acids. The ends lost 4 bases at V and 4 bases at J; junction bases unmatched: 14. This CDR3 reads CASSTAAMRTGVETQYF. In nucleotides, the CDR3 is TGTGCCAGCAGCACCGCTGCTATGAGGACAGGGGTAGAGACCCAGTACTTC.

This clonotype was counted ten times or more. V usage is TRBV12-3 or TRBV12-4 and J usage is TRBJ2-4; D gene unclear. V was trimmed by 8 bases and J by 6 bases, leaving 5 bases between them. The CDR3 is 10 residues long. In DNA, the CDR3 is TGTGCCAGCGGCCTAAACATTCAGTACTTC. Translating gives CASGLNIQYF.

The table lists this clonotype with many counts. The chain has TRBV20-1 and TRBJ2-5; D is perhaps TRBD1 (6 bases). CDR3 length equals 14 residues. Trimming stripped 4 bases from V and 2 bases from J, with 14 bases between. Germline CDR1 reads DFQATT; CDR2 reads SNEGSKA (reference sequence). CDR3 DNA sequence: TGCAGTGCTATAAAGGACGGGACACAAGAGACCCAGTACTTC. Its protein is CSAIKDGTQETQYF.

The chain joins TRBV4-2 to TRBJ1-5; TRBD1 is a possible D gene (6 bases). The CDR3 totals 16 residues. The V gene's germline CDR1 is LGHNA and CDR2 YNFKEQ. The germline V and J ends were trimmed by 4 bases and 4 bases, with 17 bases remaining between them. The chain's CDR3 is CASSLFGPGANQPQHF. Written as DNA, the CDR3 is TGTGCCAGCAGCCTGTTTGGGCCAGGGGCGAATCAGCCCCAGCATTTT.

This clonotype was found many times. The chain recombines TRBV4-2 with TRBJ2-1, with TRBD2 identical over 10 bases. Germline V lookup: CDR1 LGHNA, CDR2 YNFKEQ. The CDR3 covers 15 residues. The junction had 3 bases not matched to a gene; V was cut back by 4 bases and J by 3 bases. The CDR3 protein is CASSRLAGDYNEQFF. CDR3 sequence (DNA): TGTGCCAGCAGCCGCCTAGCGGGAGACTACAATGAGCAGTTCTTC.

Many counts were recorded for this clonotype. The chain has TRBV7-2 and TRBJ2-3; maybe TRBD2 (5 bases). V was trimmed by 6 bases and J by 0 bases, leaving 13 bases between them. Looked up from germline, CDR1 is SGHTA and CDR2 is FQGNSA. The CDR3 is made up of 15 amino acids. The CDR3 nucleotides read TGTGCCAGCAGAAGGACTCTACTTAGCACAGATACGCAGTATTTT. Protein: CASRRTLLSTDTQYF.

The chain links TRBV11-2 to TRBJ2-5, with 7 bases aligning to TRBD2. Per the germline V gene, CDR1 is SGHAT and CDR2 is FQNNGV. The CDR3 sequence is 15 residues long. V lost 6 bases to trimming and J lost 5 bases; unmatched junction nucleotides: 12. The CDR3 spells CASRFERGLGETQYF. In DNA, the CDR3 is TGTGCCAGCAGATTCGAGCGGGGCCTTGGGGAGACCCAGTACTTC.

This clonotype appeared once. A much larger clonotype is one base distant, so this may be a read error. CDR3 DNA: TGTGCCAGCAGTACTGACGGGTACAATGAGCAGCTCTTC. Amino acids: CASSTDGYNEQLF. The chain combines TRBV12-3 or TRBV12-4 with TRBJ2-1; the D is unclear. This CDR3 has 13 amino acids.